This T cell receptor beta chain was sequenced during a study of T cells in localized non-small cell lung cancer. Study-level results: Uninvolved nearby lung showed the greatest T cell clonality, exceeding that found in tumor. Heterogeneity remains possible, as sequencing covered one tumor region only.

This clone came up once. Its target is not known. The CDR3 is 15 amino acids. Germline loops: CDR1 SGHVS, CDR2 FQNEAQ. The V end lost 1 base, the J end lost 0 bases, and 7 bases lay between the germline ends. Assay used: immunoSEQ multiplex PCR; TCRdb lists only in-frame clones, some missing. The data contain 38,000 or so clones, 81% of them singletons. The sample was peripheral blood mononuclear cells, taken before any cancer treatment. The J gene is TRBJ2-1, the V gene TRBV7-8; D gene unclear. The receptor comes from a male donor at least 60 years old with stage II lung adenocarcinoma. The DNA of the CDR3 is TGTGCCAGCAGCTTAGAACTTAGCTCCTACAATGAGCAGTTCTTC. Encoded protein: CASSLELSSYNEQFF.